The 5 T cell receptor beta chains below were found in one sample sequenced in a study of T cell repertoires and Cas9 in healthy adults. Clones were sequenced by immunoSEQ multiplex PCR, and TCRdb holds only the in-frame ones, with some missing. The sample has tens of thousands of clones; around 92% are singletons. Sequenced input: CD4+ effector T cells (CD127+, CD25-, CD137-, CD154-) from PBMCs; culture status not recorded. The source is a human donor in good health.

This clone has more than one count but fewer than ten. The rearrangement joins TRBV19 to TRBJ1-2; 8 bases are a match to TRBD1. There are 12 residues in the CDR3. V lost 6 bases and J lost 4; bases outside the gene matches: 1. Per germline, CDR1 LNHDA and CDR2 SQIVND (reference sequence). The CDR3 DNA is TGTGCCAGTAGCGGGACAGGCTATGGCTACACCTTC. Amino acid sequence: CASSGTGYGYTF.

The V call is TRBV6-6, the J call TRBJ1-2; no definite D call. There are 13 residues in the CDR3. V was cut by 5 bases and J by 5 bases, with 12 bases left in between. The germline gives CDR1 MNHNY, CDR2 SVGAGI (reference sequence). CDR3 nucleotides: TGTGCCAGCAGTGTTAATGTGGGGTATGGCTACACCTTC. Translation gives CASSVNVGYGYTF.

The CDR3 loop is CASSLRETNQPQHF. The CDR3 nucleotides read TGTGCCAGTAGCCTCCGGGAAACCAATCAGCCCCAGCATTTT. The chain carries TRBV19 and TRBJ1-5; unclear D gene. V lost 6 bases to trimming and J lost 3 bases, with 12 bases between them. This CDR3 has 14 residues. Per the germline V gene, CDR1 is LNHDA and CDR2 is SQIVND (reference sequence).

The J gene is TRBJ2-5, the V gene TRBV5-1; TRBD2 is a possible D gene (6 bases). There are 14 residues in the CDR3. The germline gives CDR1 SGHRS, CDR2 YFSETQ. V was clipped by 3 bases and J by 9 bases, with 18 bases between them. The CDR3 spells CASSSDLTAGPQYF. For the CDR3, the DNA is TGCGCCAGCAGCTCGGACCTCACCGCGGGGCCCCAGTACTTC.

The chain joins TRBV18 to TRBJ2-5; D may be TRBD2 (5 bases). CDR1 is KGHSH and CDR2 is LQKENI in the germline V gene. CDR3 size: 14 residues. V was trimmed by 5 bases and J by 0 bases, leaving 10 bases between them. CDR3 amino acids: CASSRAVNQETQYF. DNA of the CDR3: TGTGCCAGCTCAAGAGCGGTAAACCAAGAGACCCAGTACTTC.